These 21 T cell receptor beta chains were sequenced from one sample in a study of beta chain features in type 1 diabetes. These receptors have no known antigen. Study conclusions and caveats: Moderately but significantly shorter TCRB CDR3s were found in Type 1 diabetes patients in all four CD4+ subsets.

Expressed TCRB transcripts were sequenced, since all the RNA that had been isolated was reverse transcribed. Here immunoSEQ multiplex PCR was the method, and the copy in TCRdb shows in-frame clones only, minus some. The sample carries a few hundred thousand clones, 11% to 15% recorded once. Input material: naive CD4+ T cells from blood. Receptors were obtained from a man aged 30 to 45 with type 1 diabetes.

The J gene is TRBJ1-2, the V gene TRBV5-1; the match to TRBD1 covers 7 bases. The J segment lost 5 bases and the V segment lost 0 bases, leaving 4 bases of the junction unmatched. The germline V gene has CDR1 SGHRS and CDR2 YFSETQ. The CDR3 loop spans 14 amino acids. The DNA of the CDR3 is TGCGCCAGCAGCTTGGCGGAGGGGGCGTATGGCTACACCTTC. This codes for CASSLAEGAYGYTF.

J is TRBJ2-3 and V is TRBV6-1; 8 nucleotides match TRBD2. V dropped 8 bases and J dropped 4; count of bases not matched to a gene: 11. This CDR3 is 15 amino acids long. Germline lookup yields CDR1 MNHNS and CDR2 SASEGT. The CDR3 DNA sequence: TGTGCCAGCCGGCCCCCCGGGACTAGATCAGATACGCAGTATTTT. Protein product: CASRPPGTRSDTQYF.

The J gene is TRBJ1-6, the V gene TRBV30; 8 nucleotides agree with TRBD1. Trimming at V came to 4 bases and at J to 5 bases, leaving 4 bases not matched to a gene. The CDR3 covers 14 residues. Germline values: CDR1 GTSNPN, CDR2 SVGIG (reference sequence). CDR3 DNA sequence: TGTGCCTGGATTAAACAGGGGGATAATTCACCCCTCCACTTT. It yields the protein CAWIKQGDNSPLHF.

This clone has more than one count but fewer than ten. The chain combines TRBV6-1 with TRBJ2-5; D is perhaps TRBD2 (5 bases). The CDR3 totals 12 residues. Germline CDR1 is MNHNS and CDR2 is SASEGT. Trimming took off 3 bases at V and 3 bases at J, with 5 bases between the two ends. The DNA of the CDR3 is TGTGCCAGCAGTGAGAGGGAAGAGACCCAGTACTTC. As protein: CASSEREETQYF.

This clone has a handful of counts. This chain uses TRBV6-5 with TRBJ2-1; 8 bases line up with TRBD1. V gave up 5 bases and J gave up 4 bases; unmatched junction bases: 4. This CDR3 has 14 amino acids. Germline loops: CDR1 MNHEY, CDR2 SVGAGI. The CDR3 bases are TGTGCCAGCAGTGGACAGGGACATTACAATGAGCAGTTCTTC. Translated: CASSGQGHYNEQFF.

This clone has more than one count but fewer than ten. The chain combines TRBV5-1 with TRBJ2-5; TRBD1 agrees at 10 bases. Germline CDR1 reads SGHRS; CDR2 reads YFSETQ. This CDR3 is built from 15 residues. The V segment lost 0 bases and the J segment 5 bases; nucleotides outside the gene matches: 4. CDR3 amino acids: CASSLGDRGPETQYF. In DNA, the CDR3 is TGCGCCAGCAGCTTGGGTGACAGGGGGCCTGAGACCCAGTACTTC.

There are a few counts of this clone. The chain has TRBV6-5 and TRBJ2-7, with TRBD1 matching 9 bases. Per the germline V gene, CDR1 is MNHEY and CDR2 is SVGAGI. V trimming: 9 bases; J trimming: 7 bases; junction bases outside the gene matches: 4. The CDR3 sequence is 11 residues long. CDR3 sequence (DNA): TGTGCCAGTGGGGACAGGGCAGAGCAGTACTTC. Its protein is CASGDRAEQYF.

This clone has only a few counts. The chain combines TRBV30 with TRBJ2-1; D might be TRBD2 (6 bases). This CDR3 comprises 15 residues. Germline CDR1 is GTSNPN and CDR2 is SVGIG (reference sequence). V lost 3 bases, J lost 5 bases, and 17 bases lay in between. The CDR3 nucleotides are TGTGCCTGGAGGATAGGGCTAGCGCCAAACAATGAGCAGTTCTTC. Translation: CAWRIGLAPNNEQFF.

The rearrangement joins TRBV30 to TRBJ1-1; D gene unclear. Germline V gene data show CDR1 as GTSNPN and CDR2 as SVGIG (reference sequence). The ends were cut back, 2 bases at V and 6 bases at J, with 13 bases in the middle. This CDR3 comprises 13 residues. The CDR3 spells CAWSSGRVAEAFF. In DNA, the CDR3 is TGTGCCTGGAGTTCGGGGAGGGTAGCTGAAGCTTTCTTT.

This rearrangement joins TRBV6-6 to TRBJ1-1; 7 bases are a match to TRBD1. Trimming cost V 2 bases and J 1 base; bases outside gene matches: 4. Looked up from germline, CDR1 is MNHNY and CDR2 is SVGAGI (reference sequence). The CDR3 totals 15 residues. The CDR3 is CASSYRQGQNTEAFF. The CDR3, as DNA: TGTGCCAGCAGTTACCGACAGGGTCAGAACACTGAAGCTTTCTTT.

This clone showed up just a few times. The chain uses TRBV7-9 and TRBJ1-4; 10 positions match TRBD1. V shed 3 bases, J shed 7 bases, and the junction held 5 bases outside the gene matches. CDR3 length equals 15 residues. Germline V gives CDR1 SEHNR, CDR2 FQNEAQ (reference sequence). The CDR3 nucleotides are TGTGCCAGCAGCTTCTCCGGGACAGGGGTTGAAAAACTGTTTTTT. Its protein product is CASSFSGTGVEKLFF.

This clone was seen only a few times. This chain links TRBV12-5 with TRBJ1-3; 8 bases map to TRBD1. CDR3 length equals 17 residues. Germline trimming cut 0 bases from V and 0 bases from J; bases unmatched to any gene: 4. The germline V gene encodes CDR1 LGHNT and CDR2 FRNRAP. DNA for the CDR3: TGTGCTAGTGGTTTGGTACGGACAGGGAACTCTGGAAACACCATATATTTT. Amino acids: CASGLVRTGNSGNTIYF.

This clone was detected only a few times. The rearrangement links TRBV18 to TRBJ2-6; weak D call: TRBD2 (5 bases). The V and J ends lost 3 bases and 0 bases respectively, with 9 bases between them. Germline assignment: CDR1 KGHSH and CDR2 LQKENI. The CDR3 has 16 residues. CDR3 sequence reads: CASSPEVSSGANVLTF. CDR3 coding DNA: TGTGCCAGCTCACCGGAGGTGAGCTCTGGGGCCAACGTCCTGACTTTC.

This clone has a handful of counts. The CDR3 DNA reads as TGTGCTAGTGGTTCGAACTCCCCACGGGAGACCCAGTACTTC. This gives the protein CASGSNSPRETQYF. V usage is TRBV12-5 and J usage is TRBJ2-5; D remains ambiguous. Looked up from germline, CDR1 is LGHNT and CDR2 is FRNRAP. The V end lost 4 bases, the J end lost 5 bases, and 14 bases lay between the germline ends. CDR3 size: 14 residues.

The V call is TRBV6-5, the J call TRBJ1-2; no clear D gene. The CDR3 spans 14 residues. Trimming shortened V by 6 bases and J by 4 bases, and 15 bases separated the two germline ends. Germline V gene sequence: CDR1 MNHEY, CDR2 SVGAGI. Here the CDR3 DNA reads TGTGCCAGCAGGACTAGATCCCTCGCCTATGGCTACACCTTC. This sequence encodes CASRTRSLAYGYTF.

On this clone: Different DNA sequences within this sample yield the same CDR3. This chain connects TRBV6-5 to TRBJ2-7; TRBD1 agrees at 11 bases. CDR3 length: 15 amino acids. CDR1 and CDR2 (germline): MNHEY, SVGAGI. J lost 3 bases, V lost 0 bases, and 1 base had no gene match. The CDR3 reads CASSYSGTGGYEQYF. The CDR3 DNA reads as TGTGCCAGCAGTTACTCGGGGACAGGGGGCTACGAGCAGTACTTC.

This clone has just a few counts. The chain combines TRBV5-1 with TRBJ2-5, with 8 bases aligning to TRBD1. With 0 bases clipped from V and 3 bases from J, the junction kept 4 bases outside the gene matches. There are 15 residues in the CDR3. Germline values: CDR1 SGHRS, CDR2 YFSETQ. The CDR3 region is CASSLATGAEETQYF. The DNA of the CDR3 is TGCGCCAGCAGCTTGGCGACAGGGGCTGAAGAGACCCAGTACTTC.

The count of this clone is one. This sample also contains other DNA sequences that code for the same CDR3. CDR3 sequence (DNA): TGTGCCAGCAGCGTCGGGGGGAAGAACACTGAAGCTTTCTTT. As protein: CASSVGGKNTEAFF. This sequence joins TRBV9 and TRBJ1-1; weak D call: TRBD1 (5 bases). The CDR3 sequence is 14 residues long. CDR1 is SGDLS and CDR2 is YYNGEE in the germline V gene. Trimming shortened V by 2 bases and J by 1 base, and 9 bases separated the two germline ends.

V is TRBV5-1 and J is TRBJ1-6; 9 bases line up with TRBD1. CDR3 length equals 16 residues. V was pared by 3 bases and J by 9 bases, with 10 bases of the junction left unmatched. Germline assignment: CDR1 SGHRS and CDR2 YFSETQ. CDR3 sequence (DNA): TGCGCCAGCAGCTACCGGACAGGGGCCGGGAGTTCACCCCTCCACTTT. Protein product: CASSYRTGAGSSPLHF.

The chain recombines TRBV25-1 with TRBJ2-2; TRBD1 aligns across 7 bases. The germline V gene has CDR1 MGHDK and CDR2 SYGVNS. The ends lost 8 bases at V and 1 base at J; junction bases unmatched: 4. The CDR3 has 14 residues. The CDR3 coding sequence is TGTGCCAGCGGGGGACAGAAGAACACCGGGGAGCTGTTTTTT. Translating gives CASGGQKNTGELFF.

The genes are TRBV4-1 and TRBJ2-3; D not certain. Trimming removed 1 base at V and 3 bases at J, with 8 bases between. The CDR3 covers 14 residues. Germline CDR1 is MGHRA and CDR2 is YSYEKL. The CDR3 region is CASSQVLVTDTQYF. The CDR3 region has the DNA TGCGCCAGCAGCCAAGTTCTTGTGACAGATACGCAGTATTTT.